Reported below is one T cell receptor (beta chain). In this sample, this clonotype turned up once. The target of this receptor is not known. Per-base quality was not reported, and no clone a single base away is much larger than it. One read alone is weak evidence. The TCR beta CDR3 regions were amplified from the RNA transcripts. The TCR CDR3 was subjected to a first round of RT-PCR using the HTBI primer set and the Qiagen OneStep RT-PCR kit. Libraries were constructed in a second round of multiplex PCR, after which size selection and purification were performed. Paired-end sequencing of the libraries was performed with 100 bp reads on an Illumina HiSeq2000. The study's processing was this. Raw data were processed with SOAPnuke, discarding reads with adapters, uncalled bases, mean Phred below 15, or no exact constant-primer or identifier match. COPE v1.2.5 was used to merge high-quality paired reads, and clonotypes were defined as unique nucleotide sequences. Clonotypes were aligned to IMGT TRBV, TRBD and TRBJ reference segments using MiTCR v1.1. The analysis was restricted to V-J combinations with a frequency above 0.0001, which together covered 99% to 99.2% of the repertoires. A TCS score was defined as the ratio between F50 (clonal expansion) and ExV (chaos), using BLOSUM62-based TCRdist between CDR3 peptides within each V-J. Welch's t-statistics and random forest reduced 500 to 650 V-J features to 13, which were used in a naive Bayes classifier (R e1071). TCRdb trimmed the raw reads at Q25, called clones with MiXCR and kept productive beta chains. Rows with a matching CDR3 protein are joined into one entry that keeps the most common DNA and genes. TCRdb assigned the V and J calls; the authors' analysis was not used. For this sample the table gives hundreds of thousands of distinct CDR3 sequences, of which under 25% were detected only once. 34% of the sample comes from the top ten.

The data stem from a study of T cells in Graves' hyperthyroidism and ophthalmopathy (dated by TCRdb to about 2019). Concerning the study at large: Peripheral blood was collected at initial diagnosis, before any treatment. To identify TCR V-J signatures that set the groups apart, the researchers used a discovery cohort of about a hundred patients, made up of fewer than 50 with Graves' ophthalmopathy and some 60 with stable Graves' hyperthyroidism. An independent validation cohort of under 20 hyperthyroidism patients and 17 patients who later progressed to ophthalmopathy tested prospective prediction of ophthalmopathy. The roughly 91 discovery patients were randomly split 7:3 into training and test sets. The study also compared thyroid tissue and blood T-cell repertoires from a handful of Graves' hyperthyroidism patients. Following sampling, methimazole starting at 30 mg daily was given to hyperthyroidism patients, and high-dose intravenous methylprednisolone was given to ophthalmopathy patients. According to the paper, TCR Vbeta CDR3 sequencing was carried out on 135 peripheral blood samples, which came from some 41 ophthalmopathy, about 75 hyperthyroidism and roughly 17 progressor patients.

What the study reported, not specific to this receptor: No statistical method was used to fix the sample size in advance, and group allocation was not hidden from the investigators. During validation, the model predicted progression to ophthalmopathy a median of approximately 6 months ahead of onset, with almost 71% sensitivity and roughly 72% specificity. Most expanded thyroid clonotypes (frequency above 0.001) were also detected in blood, suggesting blood repertoires may reflect thyroid immune responses. A 13 V-J signature model separated ophthalmopathy from stable hyperthyroidism, with roughly 88% sensitivity and roughly 84% specificity in cross-validation and 80%/75% in testing.

Ophthalmopathy patients had moderately to severely active disease, with a Clinical Activity Score of 3 or more, a NOSPECS grade of 4 or more, and a disease duration of less than 3 months. Any patient with an uncontrolled infection, another autoimmune disease, pregnancy or lactation was excluded. Diagnoses were established on the basis of clinical symptoms, serum thyroxine and TRAb, thyroid ultrasound, and orbital computed tomography. Ficoll-Paque density gradient centrifugation was used to isolate PBMCs from 8.5 to 10 ml of fresh peripheral blood. Total RNA was extracted using Trizol reagent, and RNA quality was assessed on an Agilent 2100 Bioanalyzer. Clipping removes 7 bases from V and 3 bases from J, with 8 as the unmatched junction base count. The CDR3 has 14 amino acids, counting the end cysteine and phenylalanine. Only the CDR3 DNA stays, 42 bases, in frame from base 1. CDR1 and CDR2 (SGHDT, YYEEEE) derive from the germline V gene.

The chain is assembled from TRBV5-6 and TRBJ2-7; TRBD1 lines up with 9 middle nucleotides. The TCR sequence derives from a man under 40 with Graves' ophthalmopathy. The sequenced sample consisted of blood. CDR3 region: CASHGQGRDYEQYF. The DNA reads as follows: TGTGCCAGCCACGGACAGGGGAGGGACTACGAGCAGTACTTC.